This section outlines one TCR beta chain sequence together with its context. Its antigen is currently unknown. This record belongs to a study of T cell responses to AZD1222 COVID-19 vaccine. Across the whole study: Whether given at about 4 or about 12 weeks, second doses were pooled. Broader study findings: A mostly white British donor set with more females was recruited, and clonal diversity was possibly underestimated.

Measured with immunoSEQ multiplex PCR; TCRdb has only the in-frame clones, and not every one. The sample consists of roughly 120,000 clones, about 88% of them appearing once. Looked up from germline, CDR1 is SGHDT and CDR2 is YYEEEE. The CDR3 runs 18 residues. The V segment lost 0 bases and the J segment 3 bases; nucleotides outside the gene matches: 11. The clonotype was recovered from an adult in good health. This specimen consisted of peripheral blood, obtained on day 0 of AZD1222 vaccination. The chain has TRBV5-6 and TRBJ2-5, with 10 nucleotides matching TRBD2. CDR3 nucleotide sequence: TGTGCCAGCAGCTTGGTTGTTGGGCTAGCGGGAGTGGAAGAGACCCAGTACTTC. Translating it yields CASSLVVGLAGVEETQYF.